This T cell receptor (beta chain) appears in the sequencing data of a study of human CD8 memory T cell subsets. Libraries for TCR beta were constructed using UMI-labeled 5' RACE. TCRdb re-called the 5' RACE reads; every CDR3 protein appears as one record, without DNA. This sample's table has about 6,200 distinct CDR3 sequences. Negative magnetic separation enriched total CD8+ T cells. Duplicate vials holding roughly 150,000 sorted CD8+ T cells per subset yielded the RNA. In regard to this clonotype: Its antigen is unidentified.

Study-level points and caveats: Chao1 estimates suggested stem-like memory T cells exceeded precursor exhausted T cells in diversity. Repertoires of stem-like memory and precursor exhausted T cells showed minimal mutual overlap.

CDR3 size: 15 residues. Germline CDR1 is SNHLY and CDR2 is FYNNEI. The TCR sequence derives from a human donor in good health. The V call is TRBV2, the J call TRBJ1-1; as DNA is missing, the TRBD1 call by TCRdb cannot be tested. The sequenced sample was CD8+ effector memory T cells (TEM) sorted from PBMCs. Subset: effector memory CD8 T cells, CCR7- CD45RO+ CD95+. Here the CDR3 reads CASRGVQGLNTEAFF. Looking up the rest from reference TRBV2 and TRBJ1-1 gives the full variable domain: EPEVTQTPSHQVTQMGQEVILRCVPISNHLYFYWYRQILGQKVEFLVSFYNNEISEKSEIFDDQFSVERPDGSNFTLKIRSTKLEDSAMYFCASRGVQGLNTEAFFGQGTRLTVV.